Many counts were recorded for the clone carrying this TCR beta chain. V lost 2 bases, J lost 4 bases, and 10 bases lay in between. There are 13 residues in the CDR3. Germline V gene lookup returns CDR1 DFQATT and CDR2 SNEGSKA (reference sequence). This entry belongs to a study of CD8 T cells in ankylosing spondylitis. 5'-RACE, quantitative and with molecular barcodes, yielded the TCR beta libraries. In TCRdb, the 5' RACE reads were re-called with MiXCR into one record per CDR3 protein. The sample holds about 260,000 distinct CDR3 sequences, 15% to 25% seen once. V gene TRBV20-1 combines with J gene TRBJ2-3, with D perhaps being TRBD1 or TRBD2 (5 bases each). Sequencing was carried out using blood, either unsorted or a sorted T cell fraction (not recorded which). The sequence was collected from a male donor with ankylosing spondylitis or in good health (not recorded which). In DNA, the CDR3 is TGCAGTGCTAGACCTTTGGGGGCAGATACGCAGTATTTT. It is translated as CSARPLGADTQYF.